This entry lists 18 T cell receptor beta chains sequenced from one sample in a study of response to subunit inactivated influenza vaccine. Via MiXCR, TCRdb re-called the RT-PCR reads, giving one row per CDR3 protein. This table has hundreds of thousands of distinct CDR3 sequences, approximately 9.9% appearing once. The source material was PBMCs from blood, sampled roughly 45 days after vaccination. Receptors were obtained from a man aged 45 to 65 who received an inactivated influenza vaccine.

This clonotype has more than one count but fewer than ten. This sequence joins TRBV20-1 and TRBJ1-5; D possibly corresponds to TRBD1 (5 bases). The germline V gene encodes CDR1 DFQATT and CDR2 SNEGSKA (reference sequence). CDR3 length: 12 amino acids. Trimming took 1 base from V and 11 from J, leaving 12 bases between them. CDR3 sequence: CSARAPGGTQHF. The CDR3 DNA is TGCAGTGCTAGAGCCCCCGGGGGGACCCAGCATTTT.

This clonotype appeared many times. The chain combines TRBV6-5 with TRBJ1-4; D gene unclear. Between the trimmed V and J ends, which lost 0 bases and 6 bases, there was a span of 8 bases. Germline CDR1 and CDR2: MNHEY and SVGAGI. The length of the CDR3 is 14 residues. The CDR3 reads CASSYSGADEKLFF. The CDR3 region has the DNA TGTGCCAGCAGTTACTCAGGCGCCGATGAAAAACTGTTTTTT.

This clonotype was seen a few times. The V call is TRBV14, the J call TRBJ2-5; a possible D gene is TRBD2 (7 bases). Trimming removed 4 bases from V and 5 bases from J, with 20 bases in between. There are 16 residues in the CDR3. Germline loops: CDR1 SGHDN, CDR2 FVKESK. This CDR3 reads CASSPGGSPTVETQYF. The DNA for the CDR3 is TGTGCCAGCAGCCCGGGGGGCAGCCCCACTGTGGAGACCCAGTACTTC.

This clonotype has a handful of counts. The chain couples TRBV12-3 or TRBV12-4 to TRBJ2-7; 7 bases are shared with TRBD1. V gave up 5 bases and J gave up 6 bases; unmatched junction bases: 4. The CDR3 sequence is 12 residues long. The CDR3, as DNA: TGTGCCAGCAGTGCCGGGACAGCCGAGCAGTACTTC. Translated, it gives CASSAGTAEQYF.

This clonotype occurred many times. The genes are TRBV4-3 and TRBJ2-6, with TRBD1 as a possible D gene (5 bases). Germline CDR1 is LGHNA and CDR2 is YSLEER. The V end lost 5 bases, the J end lost 0 bases, and 11 bases lay between the germline ends. The CDR3 runs 16 residues. CDR3 residues: CASSRGESSGANVLTF. CDR3 sequence (DNA): TGCGCCAGCAGCAGGGGCGAAAGCTCTGGGGCCAACGTCCTGACTTTC.

The rearrangement joins TRBV4-3 to TRBJ2-7; D uncertain. Germline CDR1 is LGHNA and CDR2 is YSLEER. The CDR3 contains 16 residues. Trimming left V 0 bases short and J 3 bases short, with 15 bases between. CDR3 loop: CASSQDAPLGDYEQYF. DNA for the CDR3: TGCGCCAGCAGCCAAGATGCCCCCCTTGGAGACTACGAGCAGTACTTC.

V gene TRBV7-7 combines with J gene TRBJ2-1; a weak D match, TRBD2 (5 bases). The germline V gene has CDR1 SSHAT and CDR2 FNYEAQ (reference sequence). Between the trimmed V and J ends, which lost 2 bases and 7 bases, there was a span of 12 bases. This CDR3 has 14 amino acids. CDR3 sequence reads: CASSLSGSSNEQFF. CDR3 in DNA: TGTGCCAGCAGCTTAAGTGGGAGTAGTAATGAGCAGTTCTTC.

In its sample, this clonotype was seen a few times. This rearrangement joins TRBV12-3 or TRBV12-4 to TRBJ2-1; 15 bases map to TRBD2. V lost 5 bases and J lost 1; bases outside the gene matches: 6. The CDR3 loop spans 18 amino acids. The CDR3 sequence: CASSPGLAGGLSYNEQFF. The CDR3 coding sequence is TGTGCCAGCAGTCCGGGACTAGCGGGAGGTCTGTCCTACAATGAGCAGTTCTTC.

This clonotype came up many times. This chain links TRBV2 with TRBJ2-7, with 7 nucleotides matching TRBD1. The germline CDR1 and CDR2 sequences are SNHLY and FYNNEI. The CDR3 contains 15 residues. The trim removed 6 bases at V and 3 bases at J, leaving 11 bases unmatched. DNA for the CDR3: TGTGCCAGCAGCCTAGGACAGGCCGGAATCTACGAGCAGTACTTC. Residues: CASSLGQAGIYEQYF. The full variable domain, in which reference TRBV2 and TRBJ2-7 provide the parts outside the CDR3, is EPEVTQTPSHQVTQMGQEVILRCVPISNHLYFYWYRQILGQKVEFLVSFYNNEISEKSEIFDDQFSVERPDGSNFTLKIRSTKLEDSAMYFCASSLGQAGIYEQYFGPGTRLTVT.

This clonotype was counted at least ten times. The chain is built from TRBV15 and TRBJ1-5; D not certain. CDR3 size: 15 residues. Looked up from germline, CDR1 is LNHNV and CDR2 is YYDKDF (reference sequence). V was pared by 3 bases and J by 1 base, with 10 bases between. CDR3 loop: CATSRSPLSNQPQHF. DNA for the CDR3: TGTGCCACCAGCAGGTCCCCGTTAAGCAATCAGCCCCAGCATTTT.

This clonotype was seen a handful of times. CDR3 amino acids: CASSFGRGNIQYF. The CDR3 DNA sequence: TGTGCCAGCAGTTTCGGCAGGGGGAACATTCAGTACTTC. This chain uses TRBV12-3 or TRBV12-4 with TRBJ2-4; the match to TRBD1 covers 7 bases. CDR3 size: 13 residues. Losses at the gene ends were 3 bases for V and 7 bases for J; bases not matched to a gene: 3.

This clonotype occurred a few times. This chain connects TRBV7-8 to TRBJ2-3; 7 bases align to TRBD2. This CDR3 is built from 17 residues. Germline V CDR1 and CDR2: SGHVS, FQNEAQ. The J segment lost 3 bases and the V segment lost 4 bases, leaving 13 bases of the junction unmatched. Written as DNA, the CDR3 is TGTGCCAGCAGCTCCGCCCGGGGCGGGAGTGGGACAGATACGCAGTATTTT. It encodes CASSSARGGSGTDTQYF.

The chain is built from TRBV7-9 and TRBJ2-1; 7 nucleotides align to TRBD2. Germline CDR1 SEHNR, CDR2 FQNEAQ (reference sequence). The V and J ends lost 2 bases and 4 bases, in that order; junction bases with no gene match: 5. The CDR3 is 15 amino acids. CDR3: CASSLTAGLYNEQFF. The DNA for the CDR3 is TGTGCCAGCAGCTTAACAGCGGGGCTTTACAATGAGCAGTTCTTC.

This clonotype has a count of ten or more. This chain links TRBV29-1 with TRBJ1-1; no clear D. The CDR3 has 13 amino acids. Germline CDR1 is SQVTM and CDR2 is ANQGSEA. Trimming took off 6 bases at V and 1 base at J, with 12 bases between the two ends. CDR3 protein: CSVLAPKNTEAFF. For the CDR3, the DNA is TGCAGCGTGTTAGCCCCGAAGAACACTGAAGCTTTCTTT.

This clonotype was recorded a few times. The chain carries TRBV9 and TRBJ2-1; D uncertain. The CDR3 totals 16 residues. Germline-derived CDR1 and CDR2 are SGDLS and YYNGEE. V was cut by 0 bases and J by 3 bases, with 13 bases left in between. The CDR3 here is CASSVGRSPHYNEQFF. CDR3 sequence (DNA): TGTGCCAGCAGCGTAGGGCGGAGCCCACACTACAATGAGCAGTTCTTC.

This clonotype was seen repeatedly, ten times or more. The rearrangement links TRBV7-9 to TRBJ2-7; D call uncertain. The V gene lost 11 bases and the J gene lost 0 bases, with 14 bases spanning the gap. The CDR3 length is 13 residues. CDR1 and CDR2 from the germline V gene are SEHNR and FQNEAQ (reference sequence). For the CDR3, the DNA is TGTGCCGGCGTAGGTTTTAGCTCCTACGAGCAGTACTTC. Its protein product is CAGVGFSSYEQYF.

This clonotype has a single count. The chain recombines TRBV7-9 with TRBJ2-7, with D possibly TRBD2 on 6 matching bases. Germline CDR1 SEHNR, CDR2 FQNEAQ (reference sequence). This CDR3 comprises 13 residues. Between the trimmed V and J ends, which lost 3 bases and 6 bases, there was a span of 12 bases. The CDR3 DNA reads as TGTGCCAGCAGCTTTCCGGGGGTACTCGAGCAGTACTTC. Translation gives CASSFPGVLEQYF.

This clonotype was seen a handful of times. V and J are TRBV2 and TRBJ1-4, with a weak D call TRBD1 (6 bases). V dropped 1 base and J dropped 8 bases, with 11 bases sitting between them. This CDR3 comprises 14 residues. In germline, CDR1 is SNHLY, CDR2 FYNNEI. CDR3 region: CASSEEGGREKLFF. The CDR3 DNA follows: TGTGCCAGCAGTGAAGAAGGGGGACGCGAAAAACTGTTTTTT.